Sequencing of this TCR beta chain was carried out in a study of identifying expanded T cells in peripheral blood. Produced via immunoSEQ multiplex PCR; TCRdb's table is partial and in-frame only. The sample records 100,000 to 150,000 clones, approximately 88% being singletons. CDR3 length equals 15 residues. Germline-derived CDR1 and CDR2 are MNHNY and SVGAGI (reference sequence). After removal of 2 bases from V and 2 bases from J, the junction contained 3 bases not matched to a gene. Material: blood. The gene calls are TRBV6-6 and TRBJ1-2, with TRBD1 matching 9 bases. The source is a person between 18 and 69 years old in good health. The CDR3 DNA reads TGTGCCAGCAGTTACGTAGGACAGGGGAACTATGGCTACACCTTC. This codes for CASSYVGQGNYGYTF.